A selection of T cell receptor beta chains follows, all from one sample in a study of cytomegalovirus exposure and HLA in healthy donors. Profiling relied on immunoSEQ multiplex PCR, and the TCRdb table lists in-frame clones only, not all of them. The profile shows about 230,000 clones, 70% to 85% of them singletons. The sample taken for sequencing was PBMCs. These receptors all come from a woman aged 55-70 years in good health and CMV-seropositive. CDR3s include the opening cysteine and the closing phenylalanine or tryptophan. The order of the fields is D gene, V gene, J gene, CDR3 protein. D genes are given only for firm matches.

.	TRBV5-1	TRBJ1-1	CASSGRGRGNTEAFF
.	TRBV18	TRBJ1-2	CASSRLQGDGGYTF
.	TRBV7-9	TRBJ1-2	CASSLDYRGNYGYTF
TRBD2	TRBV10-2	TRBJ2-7	CASRNDASGGYEQYF
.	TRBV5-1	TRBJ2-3	CASSLDQRDTQYF
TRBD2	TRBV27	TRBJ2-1	CATRTSGSWIEQFF
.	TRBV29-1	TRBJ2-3	CSVVTSGSTDTQYF
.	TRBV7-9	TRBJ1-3	CASSLGPPGNTIYF
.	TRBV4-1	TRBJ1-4	CASSQQGKNEKLFF
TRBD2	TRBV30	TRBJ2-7	CAWSGGTSVMGQYF
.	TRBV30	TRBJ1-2	CAWSVSTGIGYGYTF
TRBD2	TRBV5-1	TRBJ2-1	CASSGSSGGAGEQFF
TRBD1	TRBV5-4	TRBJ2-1	CASSLVGQGDEQFF
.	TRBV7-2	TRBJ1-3	CASSFLRAGNTIYF
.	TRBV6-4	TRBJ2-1	CASSLEGSSYNEQFF
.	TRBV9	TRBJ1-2	CASRATGNSYGYTF
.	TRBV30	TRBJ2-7	CAWRRASYEQYF
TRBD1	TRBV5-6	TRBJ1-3	CASMLDRGRNTIYF
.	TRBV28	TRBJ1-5	CAGRNGGYSNQPQHF
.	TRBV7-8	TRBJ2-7	CASSPWSGIPLSYEQYF
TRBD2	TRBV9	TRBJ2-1	CASSVLAGNNEQFF
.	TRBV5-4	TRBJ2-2	CASSLKLASNTGELFF
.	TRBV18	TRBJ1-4	CASSPFGQRNEKLFF
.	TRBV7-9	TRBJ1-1	CASSLGEGRWIEAFF
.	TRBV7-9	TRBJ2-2	CASSLLGGTGELFF
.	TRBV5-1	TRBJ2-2	CASSYQLPGELFF